This T cell receptor beta chain was recovered during a study of T-cell reconstitution after alpha-beta-depleted transplantation in children. The TCRbeta library was prepared with unique molecular identifiers. TCRdb called the PCR reads again in MiXCR, with one record for every CDR3 protein. The table includes around 580,000 distinct CDR3 sequences, 23% detected once. Trimming left V 5 bases short and J 3 bases short, with 15 bases between. Germline CDR1 DFQATT, CDR2 SNEGSKA (reference sequence). The CDR3 has 14 residues. Overall study results and limits: Alpha-beta T cells present about two months after transplant were reported to originate from several hundred expanded graft clones.

A word on this clonotype: Its matching antigen is unknown. With a much larger clone just one base away, this may be a read error. It is likely a read error, because the conserved phenylalanine at the end of the CDR3 is missing.

The origin of this receptor is a boy under two years old who had a stem cell transplant for acute myeloid leukemia, so the T cells may come from the graft donor. Sequenced here: PBMCs, mostly from graft donor cells, sampled 360 days after TCRalphabeta/CD19-depleted stem cell transplant. V gene TRBV20-1 combines with J gene TRBJ2-3, with D possibly matching TRBD2 (7 bases). The CDR3 nucleotides read TGCAGTGCTGCGTGGGGGGGGCGGACAGATACGCAGTATTCT. Protein: CSAAWGGRTDTQYS.